Below are 23 T cell receptor beta chains sequenced from a single sample in a study of T-cell reconstitution after alpha-beta-depleted transplantation in children. TCRbeta library construction was performed incorporating unique molecular identifiers. TCRdb itself ran the PCR reads through MiXCR, one entry per CDR3 protein. The sample shows around 230,000 distinct CDR3 sequences, approximately 17% of them seen only once. Specimen: PBMCs, mostly from graft donor cells, collected 360 days after TCRalphabeta/CD19-depleted stem cell transplant. The receptors derive from a male patient between 2 and 15 years old who had a stem cell transplant for acute lymphoblastic leukemia, so the T cells may come from the graft donor.

This clonotype was recorded a few times. CDR3 amino acids: CASSSFVFGEKLFF. The DNA of the CDR3 is TGTGCCAGCAGCTCCTTTGTCTTCGGTGAAAAACTGTTTTTT. The genes are TRBV5-5 and TRBJ1-4; D call uncertain. Germline V lookup: CDR1 SGHKS, CDR2 YYEKEE (reference sequence). The ends were cut back, 3 bases at V and 7 bases at J, with 13 bases in the middle. CDR3 length equals 14 residues.

This clonotype was seen at least ten times. The rearrangement uses TRBV29-1 and TRBJ2-5, with no clear D. V was shortened by 4 bases and J by 1 base, with 1 base between the two germline ends. This CDR3 has 10 amino acids. CDR1 is SQVTM and CDR2 is ANQGSEA in the germline V gene. The CDR3 reads CSVVQETQYF. DNA of the CDR3: TGCAGCGTTGTCCAAGAGACCCAGTACTTC.

This clonotype was seen many times. The chain couples TRBV12-3 or TRBV12-4 to TRBJ2-2, with D perhaps being TRBD1 or TRBD2 (7 bases each). Between the trimmed V and J ends, which lost 5 bases and 3 bases, there was a span of 19 bases. The CDR3 totals 17 residues. CDR3 bases: TGTGCCAGCAGTCCGGGGAGGGGGCGAGGTGACACCGGGGAGCTGTTTTTT. This translates into CASSPGRGRGDTGELFF.

This clonotype was seen more than once but under ten times. V is TRBV10-3 and J is TRBJ1-5; D not certain. This CDR3 spans 13 amino acids. Germline V gene lookup returns CDR1 ENHRY and CDR2 SYGVKD. V lost 10 bases, J lost 0 bases, and 10 bases lay in between. The CDR3 region has the DNA TGTGCCACCCACGGGGTTAGCAATCAGCCCCAGCATTTT. Translation: CATHGVSNQPQHF.

The CDR3 DNA follows: TGTGCCAGCAGTAACCGGGCAGGGATCACAGATACGCAGTATTTT. Amino acids: CASSNRAGITDTQYF. The chain joins TRBV12-3 or TRBV12-4 to TRBJ2-3; TRBD1 might be the D (5 bases). The V gene lost 5 bases and the J gene lost 2 bases, with 14 bases spanning the gap. The CDR3 totals 15 residues.

This clonotype was observed a few times. The CDR3 spells CASSSSDEQFF. DNA for the CDR3: TGTGCCAGCAGCTCTAGCGACGAGCAGTTCTTC. The chain links TRBV7-8 to TRBJ2-1, with a weak D call TRBD2 (6 bases). Trimming removed 4 bases at V and 10 bases at J, with 8 bases between. Germline CDR1 SGHVS, CDR2 FQNEAQ. CDR3 length equals 11 residues.

This clonotype came up a few times. The chain combines TRBV12-3 or TRBV12-4 with TRBJ1-5; D is unclear. Trimming shortened V by 7 bases and J by 6 bases, and 10 bases separated the two germline ends. The CDR3 is made up of 12 amino acids. CDR3 bases: TGTGCCAGCAAGGCGGGAGGTCAGCCCCAGCATTTT. The encoded protein is CASKAGGQPQHF.

The rearrangement uses TRBV11-2 and TRBJ2-5; 16 bases agree with TRBD2. Trimming cost V 4 bases and J 4 bases; bases outside gene matches: 6. From germline, CDR1 is SGHAT and CDR2 FQNNGV. The CDR3 is 17 residues long. This CDR3 is CASSSGLAGGPIETQYF. The CDR3 DNA follows: TGTGCCAGCAGCTCGGGACTAGCGGGGGGGCCGATAGAGACCCAGTACTTC. The full variable domain, completed using reference TRBV11-2 and TRBJ2-5, is EAGVAQSPRYKIIEKRQSVAFWCNPISGHATLYWYQQILGQGPKLLIQFQNNGVVDDSQLPKDRFSAERLKGVDSTLKIQPAKLEDSAVYLCASSSGLAGGPIETQYFGPGTRLLVL.

This chain joins TRBV28 and TRBJ2-7; 8 bases agree with TRBD1. Germline V gene sequence: CDR1 MDHEN, CDR2 SYDVKM. CDR3 length: 14 residues. J gave up 3 bases and V 6 bases, and 7 bases lay outside the gene matches. CDR3 amino acids: CASSYGQGNYEQYF. CDR3 nucleotide sequence: TGTGCCAGCAGCTACGGACAGGGCAACTACGAGCAGTACTTC.

The chain couples TRBV12-3 or TRBV12-4 to TRBJ2-3, with D tentatively TRBD2 (5 bases). Between the trimmed V and J ends, which lost 6 bases and 1 base, there was a span of 17 bases. The CDR3 length is 16 residues. The CDR3 is CASSPRGGFGTDTQYF. For the CDR3, the DNA is TGTGCCAGCAGCCCTAGAGGAGGTTTTGGCACAGATACGCAGTATTTT.

The rearrangement joins TRBV19 to TRBJ2-7; 7 bases are shared with TRBD1. The V segment lost 4 bases and the J segment 7 bases; nucleotides outside the gene matches: 7. The germline V gene has CDR1 LNHDA and CDR2 SQIVND (reference sequence). The CDR3 length is 13 residues. In nucleotides, the CDR3 is TGTGCCAGTAGTACCCTCGACAGGGTGGAGCAGTACTTC. It specifies CASSTLDRVEQYF. The entire variable domain, with the rest obtained from reference TRBV19 and TRBJ2-7, is as follows: DGGITQSPKYLFRKEGQNVTLSCEQNLNHDAMYWYRQDPGQGLRLIYYSQIVNDFQKGDIAEGYSVSREKKESFPLTVTSAQKNPTAFYLCASSTLDRVEQYFGPGTRLTVT.

This clonotype occurred a few times. The V gene is TRBV20-1, the J gene TRBJ2-5, with a tentative D call TRBD1 (7 bases). Looked up from germline, CDR1 is DFQATT and CDR2 is SNEGSKA (reference sequence). The CDR3 runs to 13 residues. V lost 3 bases, J lost 1 base, and 9 bases lay in between. CDR3 DNA sequence: TGCAGTGCTAGGCGGGACAGCCAAGAGACCCAGTACTTC. The encoded protein is CSARRDSQETQYF.

This chain joins TRBV11-2 and TRBJ1-1; D is possibly TRBD1 (5 bases). The CDR3 contains 13 residues. Between the trimmed V and J ends, which lost 4 bases and 2 bases, there was a span of 8 bases. Germline loops: CDR1 SGHAT, CDR2 FQNNGV. The CDR3 nucleotides are TGTGCCAGCAGCTGGCAGGGCAACACTGAAGCTTTCTTT. Protein product: CASSWQGNTEAFF.

This clonotype has only a few counts. The genes are TRBV12-3 or TRBV12-4 and TRBJ2-5, with D hard to call. The CDR3 has 14 residues. Trimming took off 7 bases at V and 5 bases at J, with 17 bases between the two ends. The CDR3 loop is CASTHPDGRETQYF. In nucleotides, the CDR3 is TGTGCCAGCACTCATCCAGACGGTCGGGAGACCCAGTACTTC.

CDR3 residues: CASSVSGGAREQFF. For the CDR3, the DNA is TGTGCCAGCAGTGTGAGCGGGGGGGCCCGTGAGCAGTTCTTC. The chain recombines TRBV11-3 with TRBJ2-1; 10 nucleotides line up with TRBD2. CDR1 is SGHNT and CDR2 is YENEEA in the germline V gene. V lost 6 bases and J lost 9; bases outside the gene matches: 8. CDR3 length equals 14 residues.

In this sample, this clonotype turned up a few times. V and J are TRBV10-3 and TRBJ2-3; D is undetermined. V was clipped by 0 bases and J by 0 bases, with 7 bases between them. The CDR3 consists of 15 residues. Germline V gene sequence: CDR1 ENHRY, CDR2 SYGVKD. CDR3 loop: CAISESGPSTDTQYF. The DNA of the CDR3 is TGTGCCATCAGTGAGTCGGGTCCCAGCACAGATACGCAGTATTTT.

This clonotype was counted only a few times. The chain links TRBV6-2 or TRBV6-3 to TRBJ2-7, with D hard to call. V gave up 2 bases and J gave up 2 bases, with 1 base separating them. The CDR3 length is 11 residues. From germline, CDR1 is MNHEY and CDR2 SVGEGT. CDR3 nucleotides: TGTGCCAGCAGTTACCCCTACGAGCAGTACTTC. It encodes CASSYPYEQYF.

This clonotype was counted between two and nine times. The V call is TRBV5-5, the J call TRBJ1-4; D might be TRBD1 (6 bases). CDR1 and CDR2 (germline): SGHKS, YYEKEE (reference sequence). The CDR3 consists of 17 residues. V lost 0 bases and J lost 3, with 15 bases in between. CDR3 amino acids: CASSLETGRGANEKLFF. CDR3 nucleotides: TGTGCCAGCAGCTTGGAGACAGGACGGGGGGCTAATGAAAAACTGTTTTTT. The complete variable domain, with remaining parts taken from reference TRBV5-5 and TRBJ1-4, reads DAGVTQSPTHLIKTRGQQVTLRCSPISGHKSVSWYQQVLGQGPQFIFQYYEKEERGRGNFPDRFSARQFPNYSSELNVNALLLGDSALYLCASSLETGRGANEKLFFGSGTQLSVL.

Of note for this clonotype: The CDR3 does not end in the conserved phenylalanine or tryptophan, so this is likely a read error. This chain joins TRBV12-3 or TRBV12-4 and TRBJ2-5; the match to TRBD2 covers 11 bases. The junction had 6 bases not matched to a gene; V was cut back by 8 bases and J by 4 bases. The CDR3 is 14 amino acids. The CDR3 is CASDLAGGRETQYI. For the CDR3, the DNA is TGTGCCAGCGATCTAGCGGGGGGCCGAGAGACCCAGTACATC.

The gene calls are TRBV5-1 and TRBJ2-2, with 12 positions matching TRBD1. With 5 bases clipped from V and 2 bases from J, the junction kept 10 bases outside the gene matches. Germline V gene data show CDR1 as SGHRS and CDR2 as YFSETQ. The CDR3 spans 18 residues. The CDR3, as DNA: TGCGCCAGCAGAATTAGGGGACAGGGGGCCTCCAACACCGGGGAGCTGTTTTTT. Translating it yields CASRIRGQGASNTGELFF.

This clonotype was recorded a few times. The chain uses TRBV7-2 and TRBJ2-7; D is unclear. Germline CDR1 SGHTA, CDR2 FQGNSA. V lost 4 bases to trimming and J lost 0 bases, with 10 bases between them. The CDR3 runs to 14 residues. CDR3 coding DNA: TGTGCCAGCAGCTATTCCCCGATCTCCTACGAGCAGTACTTC. This translates into CASSYSPISYEQYF.

This clonotype has more than one count but fewer than ten. The chain links TRBV29-1 to TRBJ2-7; D unresolved. Germline V gives CDR1 SQVTM, CDR2 ANQGSEA. Trimming took 4 bases from V and 2 from J, leaving 9 bases between them. CDR3 length: 12 residues. The CDR3 DNA is TGCAGCGTTGCCGGCGGCCCCTACGAGCAGTACTTC. Translating it yields CSVAGGPYEQYF.

CDR3 nucleotides: TGTGCCAGCAGCACCATCAGGGGGATATTCTCTGGAAACACCATATATTTT. This sequence encodes CASSTIRGIFSGNTIYF. The chain combines TRBV7-2 with TRBJ1-3, with 7 positions matching TRBD1. Germline CDR1 is SGHTA and CDR2 is FQGNSA. The CDR3 runs 17 residues. Trimming cost V 5 bases and J 0 bases; bases outside gene matches: 10.